This T cell receptor beta chain was retrieved from a study of blood T cells in healthy people across ages. Study details: Researchers report that template switching captured about one barcoded beta molecule per two T cells.

As regards this clonotype: Antigen: not known.

V trimming: 3 bases; J trimming: 5 bases; junction bases outside the gene matches: 9. Germline V gene sequence: CDR1 KGHSH, CDR2 LQKENI. This CDR3 has 16 amino acids. Study results and limitations: When one million T cells were used, diversity estimates were thought to be underestimates. As age increased, TCR beta diversity per million T cells fell in a roughly linear fashion. More naive CD4+ cells and higher diversity were found in long-lived than in aged donors.

Using a J-beta primer mix together with a sample-barcoded 5' primer, a second PCR was run for roughly 7 to 11 cycles. TCRdb fed the 5' RACE reads into MiXCR, producing one record per CDR3 protein. The top ten hold over 2% of the sample, which has about 2 million distinct CDR3 sequences, about 50% seen once. The sequenced sample was blood. V gene TRBV18 combines with J gene TRBJ2-5; TRBD1 matches at 10 bases. The sequence was collected from a woman in her forties in good health. Here the CDR3 reads CASSPVGTGAGETQYF. In nucleotides, the CDR3 is TGTGCCAGCTCACCGGTTGGGACAGGGGCTGGGGAGACCCAGTACTTC.